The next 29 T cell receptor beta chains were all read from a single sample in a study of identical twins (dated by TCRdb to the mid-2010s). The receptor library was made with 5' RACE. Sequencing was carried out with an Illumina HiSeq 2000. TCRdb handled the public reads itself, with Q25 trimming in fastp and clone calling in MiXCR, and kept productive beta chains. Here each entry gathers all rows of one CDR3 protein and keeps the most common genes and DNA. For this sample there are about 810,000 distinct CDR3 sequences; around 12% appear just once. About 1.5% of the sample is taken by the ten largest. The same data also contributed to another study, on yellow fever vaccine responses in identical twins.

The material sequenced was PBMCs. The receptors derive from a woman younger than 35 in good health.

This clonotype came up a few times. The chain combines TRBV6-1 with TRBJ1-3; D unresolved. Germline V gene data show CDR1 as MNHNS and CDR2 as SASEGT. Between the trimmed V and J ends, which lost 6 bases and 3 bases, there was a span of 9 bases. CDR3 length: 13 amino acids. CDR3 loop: CASRVTSGNTIYF. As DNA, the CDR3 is TGTGCCAGCAGAGTTACCAGTGGAAACACCATATATTTT.

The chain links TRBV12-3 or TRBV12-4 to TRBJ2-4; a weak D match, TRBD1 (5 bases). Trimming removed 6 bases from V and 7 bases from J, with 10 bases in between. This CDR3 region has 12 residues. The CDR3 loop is CASRTVGNIQYF. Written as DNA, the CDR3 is TGTGCCAGCAGGACAGTCGGGAACATTCAGTACTTC.

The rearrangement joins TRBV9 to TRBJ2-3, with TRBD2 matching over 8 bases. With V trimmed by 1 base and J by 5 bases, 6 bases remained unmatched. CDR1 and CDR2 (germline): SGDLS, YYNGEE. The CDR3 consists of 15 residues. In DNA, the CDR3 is TGTGCCAGCAGCGTATCGGGGGGGTTAGTAGATACGCAGTATTTT. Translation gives CASSVSGGLVDTQYF.

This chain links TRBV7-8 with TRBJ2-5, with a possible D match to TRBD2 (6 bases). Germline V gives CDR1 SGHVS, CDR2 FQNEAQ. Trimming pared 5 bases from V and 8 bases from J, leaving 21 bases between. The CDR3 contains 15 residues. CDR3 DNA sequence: TGTGCCAGCAGCCGGACTCTAGCGTCGCTCCAAACCCAGTACTTC. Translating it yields CASSRTLASLQTQYF.

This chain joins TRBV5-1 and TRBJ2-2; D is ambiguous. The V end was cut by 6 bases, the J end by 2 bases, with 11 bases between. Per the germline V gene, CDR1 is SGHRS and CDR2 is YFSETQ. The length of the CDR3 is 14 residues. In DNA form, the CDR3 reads TGCGCCAGCACCGACTCGATAAACACCGGGGAGCTGTTTTTT. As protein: CASTDSINTGELFF.

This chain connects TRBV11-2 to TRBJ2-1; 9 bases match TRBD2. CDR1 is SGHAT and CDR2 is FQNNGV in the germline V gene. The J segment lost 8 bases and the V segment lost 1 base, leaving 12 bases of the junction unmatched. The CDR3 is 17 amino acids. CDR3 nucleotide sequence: TGTGCCAGCAGCTTAGGCCCCAGGGGCGGGGGGGCCCATGAGCAGTTCTTC. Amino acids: CASSLGPRGGGAHEQFF.

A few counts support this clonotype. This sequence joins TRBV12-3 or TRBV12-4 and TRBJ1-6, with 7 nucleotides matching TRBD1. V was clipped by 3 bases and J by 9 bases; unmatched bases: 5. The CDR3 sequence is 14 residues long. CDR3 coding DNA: TGTGCCAGCAGTTTGGGGACAGAGGTTTCACCCCTCCACTTT. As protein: CASSLGTEVSPLHF.

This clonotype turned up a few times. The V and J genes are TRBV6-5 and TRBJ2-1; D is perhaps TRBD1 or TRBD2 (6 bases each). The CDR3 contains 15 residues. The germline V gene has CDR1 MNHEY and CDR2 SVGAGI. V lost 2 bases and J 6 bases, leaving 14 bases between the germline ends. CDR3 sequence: CASSYHLGGLNEQFF. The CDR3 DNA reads TGTGCCAGCAGTTACCACCTAGGGGGACTCAATGAGCAGTTCTTC.

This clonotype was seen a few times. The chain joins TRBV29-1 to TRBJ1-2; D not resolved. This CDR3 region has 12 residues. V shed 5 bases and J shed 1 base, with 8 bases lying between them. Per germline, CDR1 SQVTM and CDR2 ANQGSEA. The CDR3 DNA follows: TGCAGCGTTTCCAGTTATAACTATGGCTACACCTTC. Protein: CSVSSYNYGYTF.

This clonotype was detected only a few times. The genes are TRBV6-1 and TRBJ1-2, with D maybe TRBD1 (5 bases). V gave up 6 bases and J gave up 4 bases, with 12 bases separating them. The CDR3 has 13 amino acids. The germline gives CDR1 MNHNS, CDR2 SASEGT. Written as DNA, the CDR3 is TGTGCCAGCAGCATTGGGGGGAGCTATGGCTACACCTTC. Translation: CASSIGGSYGYTF.

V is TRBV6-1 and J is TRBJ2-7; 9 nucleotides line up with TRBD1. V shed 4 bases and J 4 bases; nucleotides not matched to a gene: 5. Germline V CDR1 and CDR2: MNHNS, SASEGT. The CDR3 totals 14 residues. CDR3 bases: TGTGCCAGCAGTGCGGGACAGGGAATTTACGAGCAGTACGTC. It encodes CASSAGQGIYEQYV.

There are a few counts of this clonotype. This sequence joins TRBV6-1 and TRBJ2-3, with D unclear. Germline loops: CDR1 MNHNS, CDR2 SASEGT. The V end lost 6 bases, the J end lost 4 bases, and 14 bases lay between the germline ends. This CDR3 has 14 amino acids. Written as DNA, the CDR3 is TGTGCCAGCAGCCCCGGTGGGGTTGCAGATACGCAGTATTTT. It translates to CASSPGGVADTQYF.

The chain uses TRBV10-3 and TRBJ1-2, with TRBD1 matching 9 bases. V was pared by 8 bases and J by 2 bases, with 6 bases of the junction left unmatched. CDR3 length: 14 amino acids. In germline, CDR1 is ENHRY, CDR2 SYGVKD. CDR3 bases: TGTGCCATCCAGAGGGACAGGGCAAACTATGGCTACACCTTC. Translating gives CAIQRDRANYGYTF.

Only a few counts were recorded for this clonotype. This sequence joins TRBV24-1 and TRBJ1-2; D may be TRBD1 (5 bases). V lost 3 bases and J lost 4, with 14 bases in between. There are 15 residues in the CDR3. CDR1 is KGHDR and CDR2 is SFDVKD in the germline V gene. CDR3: CATSDGTVLGYGYTF. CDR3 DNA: TGTGCCACCAGTGATGGGACGGTGCTGGGCTATGGCTACACCTTC.

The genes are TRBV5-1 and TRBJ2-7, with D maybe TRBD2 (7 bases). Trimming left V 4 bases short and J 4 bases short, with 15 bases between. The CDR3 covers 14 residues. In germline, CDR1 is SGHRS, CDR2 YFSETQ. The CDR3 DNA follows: TGCGCCAGCAGCGTAGAGGGGGGGCCGTACGAGCAGTACTTC. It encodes CASSVEGGPYEQYF.

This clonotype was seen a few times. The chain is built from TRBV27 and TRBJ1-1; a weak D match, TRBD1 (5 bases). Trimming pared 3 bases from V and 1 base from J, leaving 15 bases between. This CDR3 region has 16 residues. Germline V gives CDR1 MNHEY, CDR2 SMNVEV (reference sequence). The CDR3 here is CASSLGGVRGNTEAFF. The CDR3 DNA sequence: TGTGCCAGCAGTTTGGGAGGGGTTAGGGGGAACACTGAAGCTTTCTTT.

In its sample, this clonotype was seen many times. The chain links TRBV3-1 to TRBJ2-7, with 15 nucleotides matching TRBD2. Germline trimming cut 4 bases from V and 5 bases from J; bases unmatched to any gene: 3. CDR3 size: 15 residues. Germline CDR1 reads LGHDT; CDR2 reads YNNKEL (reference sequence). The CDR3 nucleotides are TGTGCCAGCAGCCGGAGGACTAGCGGGAGGGACGAGCAGTACTTC. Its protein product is CASSRRTSGRDEQYF.

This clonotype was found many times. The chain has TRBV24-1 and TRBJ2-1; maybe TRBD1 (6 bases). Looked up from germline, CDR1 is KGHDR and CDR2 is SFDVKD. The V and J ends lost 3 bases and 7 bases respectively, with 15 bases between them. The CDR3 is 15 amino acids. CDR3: CATSDTGKVWNEQFF. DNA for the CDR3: TGTGCCACCAGTGATACAGGGAAGGTGTGGAATGAGCAGTTCTTC.

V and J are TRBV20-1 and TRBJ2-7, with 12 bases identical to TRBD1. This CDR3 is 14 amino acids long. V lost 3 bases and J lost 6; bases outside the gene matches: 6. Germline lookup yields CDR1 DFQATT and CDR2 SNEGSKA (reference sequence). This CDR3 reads CSARGTGGKFEQYF. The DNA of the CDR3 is TGCAGTGCTAGGGGGACAGGGGGCAAGTTCGAGCAGTACTTC.

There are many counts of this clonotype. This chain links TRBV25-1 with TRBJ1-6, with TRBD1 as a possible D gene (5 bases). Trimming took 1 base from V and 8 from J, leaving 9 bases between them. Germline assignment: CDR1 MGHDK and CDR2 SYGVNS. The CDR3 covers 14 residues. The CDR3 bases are TGTGCCAGCAGTGAATTAGGGGTCGATTCACCCCTCCACTTT. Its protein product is CASSELGVDSPLHF.

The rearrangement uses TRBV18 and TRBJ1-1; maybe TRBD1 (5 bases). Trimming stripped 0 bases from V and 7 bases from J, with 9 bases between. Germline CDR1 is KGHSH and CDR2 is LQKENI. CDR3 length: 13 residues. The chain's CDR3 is CASSPPGTFEAFF. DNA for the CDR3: TGTGCCAGCTCACCACCCGGGACGTTTGAAGCTTTCTTT.

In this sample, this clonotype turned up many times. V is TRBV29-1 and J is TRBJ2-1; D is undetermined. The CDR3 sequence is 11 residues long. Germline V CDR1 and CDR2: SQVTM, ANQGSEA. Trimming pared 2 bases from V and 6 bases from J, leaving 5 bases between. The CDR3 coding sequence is TGCAGCGTTGAACTGGGCAATGAGCAGTTCTTC. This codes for CSVELGNEQFF.

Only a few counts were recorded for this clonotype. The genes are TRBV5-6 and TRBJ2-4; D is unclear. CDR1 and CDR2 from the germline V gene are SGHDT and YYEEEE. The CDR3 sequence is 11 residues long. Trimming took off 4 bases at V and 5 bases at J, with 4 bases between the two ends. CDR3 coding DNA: TGTGCCAGCAGCACCCAAAACATTCAGTACTTC. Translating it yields CASSTQNIQYF.

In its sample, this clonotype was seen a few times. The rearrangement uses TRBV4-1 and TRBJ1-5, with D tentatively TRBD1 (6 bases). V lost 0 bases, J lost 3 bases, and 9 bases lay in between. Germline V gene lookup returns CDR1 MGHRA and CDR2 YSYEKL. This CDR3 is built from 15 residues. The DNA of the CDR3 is TGCGCCAGCAGCCAAGAAGGACAGCTCAATCAGCCCCAGCATTTT. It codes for CASSQEGQLNQPQHF.

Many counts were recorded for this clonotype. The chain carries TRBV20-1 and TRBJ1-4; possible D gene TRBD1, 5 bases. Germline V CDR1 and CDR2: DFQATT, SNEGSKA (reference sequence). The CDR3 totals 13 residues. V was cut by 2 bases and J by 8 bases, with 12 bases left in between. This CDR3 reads CSARLGGAEKLFF. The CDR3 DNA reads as TGCAGTGCTAGATTGGGAGGGGCAGAAAAACTGTTTTTT.

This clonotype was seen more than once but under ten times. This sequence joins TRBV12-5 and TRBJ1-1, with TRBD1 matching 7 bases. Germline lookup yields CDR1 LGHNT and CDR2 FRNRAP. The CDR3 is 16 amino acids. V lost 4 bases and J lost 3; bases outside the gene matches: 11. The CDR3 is CASGSHTRDRDTEAFF. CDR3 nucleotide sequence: TGTGCTAGTGGTTCCCACACCCGGGACAGAGACACTGAAGCTTTCTTT. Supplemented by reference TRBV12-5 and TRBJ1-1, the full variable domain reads DARVTQTPRHKVTEMGQEVTMRCQPILGHNTVFWYRQTMMQGLELLAYFRNRAPLDDSGMPKDRFSAEMPDATLATLKIQPSEPRDSAVYFCASGSHTRDRDTEAFFGQGTRLTVV.

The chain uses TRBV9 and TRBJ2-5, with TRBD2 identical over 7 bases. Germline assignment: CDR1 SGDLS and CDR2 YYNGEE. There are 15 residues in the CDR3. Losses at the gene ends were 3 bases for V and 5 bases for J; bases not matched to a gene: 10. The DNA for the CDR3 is TGTGCCAGCAGCGCCACTAGCGAGAGGTTGGAGACCCAGTACTTC. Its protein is CASSATSERLETQYF. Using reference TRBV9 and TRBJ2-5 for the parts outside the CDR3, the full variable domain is DSGVTQTPKHLITATGQRVTLRCSPRSGDLSVYWYQQSLDQGLQFLIQYYNGEERAKGNILERFSAQQFPDLHSELNLSSLELGDSALYFCASSATSERLETQYFGPGTRLLVL.

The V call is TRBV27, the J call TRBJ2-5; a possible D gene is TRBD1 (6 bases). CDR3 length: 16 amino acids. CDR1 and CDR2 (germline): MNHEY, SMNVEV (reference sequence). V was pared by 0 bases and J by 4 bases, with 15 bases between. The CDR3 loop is CASSLSRGILGETQYF. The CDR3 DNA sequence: TGTGCCAGCAGTTTATCTAGGGGGATTTTGGGAGAGACCCAGTACTTC.

The CDR3 loop is CASSFGTDGPEQYV. DNA of the CDR3: TGTGCCAGCAGCTTTGGGACGGACGGGCCCGAGCAGTACGTC. The chain is built from TRBV5-6 and TRBJ2-7; either TRBD1 or TRBD2 may fit D (5 bases each). Between the trimmed V and J ends, which lost 2 bases and 6 bases, there was a span of 15 bases. CDR3 length: 14 amino acids. Germline assignment: CDR1 SGHDT and CDR2 YYEEEE.